Below, 5 T cell receptor beta chains from the same sample are listed, as sequenced in a study of blood T cell repertoires in COVID-19 (dated by TCRdb to 2018 to 2021). The library relied on the immunoSEQ multiplex PCR assay. The source is immuneACCESS, and TCRdb retained only in-frame sequences with V and J called. Part of the clones is not carried over; for the studies checked, unresolved V genes explain less than half of this, and the remainder is unexplained. The sample contains about 310,000 clones, around 89% of them found a single time. Of the sample, roughly a tenth falls within the top ten clones. The sequencing sample was made of PBMCs or T cells enriched from blood (not recorded which). The receptors stem from a woman between 40 and 50 years old who had recovered from COVID-19.

V is TRBV30 and J is TRBJ1-5, with D tentatively TRBD1 (6 bases). Germline V gives CDR1 GTSNPN, CDR2 SVGIG (reference sequence). Trimming left V 2 bases short and J 5 bases short, with 13 bases between. This CDR3 is 14 amino acids long. The CDR3 DNA reads as TGTGCCTGGAGTAGGGGGGGGGCTGATCAGCCCCAGCATTTT. Translating gives CAWSRGGADQPQHF.

The V gene is TRBV7-9, the J gene TRBJ1-2; 8 bases match TRBD1. Germline lookup yields CDR1 SEHNR and CDR2 FQNEAQ (reference sequence). The CDR3 totals 13 residues. Germline trimming cut 5 bases from V and 5 bases from J; bases unmatched to any gene: 4. In DNA form, the CDR3 reads TGTGCCAGCAGCCGACAGGGGTGGTATGGCTACACCTTC. Its translation: CASSRQGWYGYTF.

This sequence joins TRBV28 and TRBJ1-5; 10 bases line up with TRBD1. Losses at the gene ends were 4 bases for V and 4 bases for J; bases not matched to a gene: 4. CDR3 length equals 15 residues. CDR1 is MDHEN, CDR2 SYDVKM, per germline. DNA for the CDR3: TGTGCCAGCAGTTCGACAGGGGGCCCAAATCAGCCCCAGCATTTT. It is translated as CASSSTGGPNQPQHF. Supplemented by reference TRBV28 and TRBJ1-5, the full variable domain reads DVKVTQSSRYLVKRTGEKVFLECVQDMDHENMFWYRQDPGLGLRLIYFSYDVKMKEKGDIPEGYSVSREKKERFSLILESASTNQTSMYLCASSSTGGPNQPQHFGDGTRLSIL.

J is TRBJ1-2 and V is TRBV6-4; unclear D gene. Germline V gives CDR1 MRHNA, CDR2 SNTAGT. The CDR3 has 14 residues. V was pared by 0 bases and J by 4 bases, with 9 bases between. The CDR3 protein is CASSDSGGIYGYTF. The CDR3 region has the DNA TGTGCCAGCAGTGACTCGGGAGGGATCTATGGCTACACCTTC.

The chain uses TRBV7-3 and TRBJ2-3, with D unresolved. Germline CDR1 and CDR2: SGHTA and FQGTGA. The CDR3 sequence is 13 residues long. Trimming took 5 bases from V and 4 from J, leaving 10 bases between them. As DNA, the CDR3 is TGTGCCAGCAGCCGCCGTTCGGCAGATACGCAGTATTTT. This gives the protein CASSRRSADTQYF.